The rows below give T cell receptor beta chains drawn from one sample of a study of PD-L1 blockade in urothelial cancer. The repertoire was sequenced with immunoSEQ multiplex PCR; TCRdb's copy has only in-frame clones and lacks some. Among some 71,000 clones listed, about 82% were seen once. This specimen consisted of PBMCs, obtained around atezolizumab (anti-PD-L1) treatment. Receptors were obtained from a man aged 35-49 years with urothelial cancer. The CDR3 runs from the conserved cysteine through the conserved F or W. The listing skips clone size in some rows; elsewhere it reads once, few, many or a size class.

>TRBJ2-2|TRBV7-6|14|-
CASRFLSSTGELFF
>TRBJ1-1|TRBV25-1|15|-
CASRGGPGEDTEAFF
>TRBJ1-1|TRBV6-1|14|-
CASTGSSGNTEAFF
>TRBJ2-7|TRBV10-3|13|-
CAISPREAYEQYF
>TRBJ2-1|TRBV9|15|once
CASSVGVGGVNEQFF
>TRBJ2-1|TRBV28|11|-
CASIDRNEQFF
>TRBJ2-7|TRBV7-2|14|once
CASSFGTGGYEQYF
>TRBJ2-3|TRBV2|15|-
CASRSRGSNTDTQYF
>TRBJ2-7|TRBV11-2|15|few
CASSSTRTVPYEQYF
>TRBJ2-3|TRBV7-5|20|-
CARSLRRQGHLISSTDTQYF
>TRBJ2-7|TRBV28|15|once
CASSFPQGGAYEQYF